This is a list of T cell receptor beta chains from one sample in a study of T cells in Graves' hyperthyroidism and ophthalmopathy. TCRdb analysed the multiplex PCR reads with MiXCR anew, one entry per CDR3 protein. The sample comprises 480,000 or so distinct CDR3 sequences, roughly 45% of which are singletons, and roughly 45% rests with the top ten. The specimen sequenced was peripheral blood or thyroid tissue (not recorded which). These receptors came from an adult woman with Graves' disease, either hyperthyroidism or ophthalmopathy (not recorded which). Each CDR3 is given with its conserved first and last residue. D genes are given only for firm matches. A clone size is listed for some rows: how often the clone was seen (once, few, many), or a class if it is expanded.

.	TRBV4-2	.	TRBJ2-7	TGTGCCAGCAGCCAAGAACGCGACAGCTCCTACGAGCAGTACTTC	CASSQERDSSYEQYF
.	TRBV7-9	.	TRBJ1-6	TGTGCCAGCAGAATCGGGAGGTTCAATTCACCCCTCCACTTT	CASRIGRFNSPLHF
TRBD1	TRBV10-2	.	TRBJ1-1	TGCGCCAGCAGCCAAGATACGAGACAGGGAGGGAACACTGAAGCTTTCTTT	CASSQDTRQGGNTEAFF
TRBD1	TRBV4-2	many	TRBJ1-4	TGTGCCAGCACCCCCGACAGGGTGTCGGGAGAAAAACTGTTTTTT	CASTPDRVSGEKLFF
.	TRBV10-3	.	TRBJ1-3	TGTGCCACTCGCCCGGACAGCATTGGAAACACCATATATTTT	CATRPDSIGNTIYF
.	TRBV7-8	.	TRBJ1-1	TGTGCCAGCTATCGGGGAGGGGCGATTTTAAACACTGAAGCTTTCTTT	CASYRGGAILNTEAFF
.	TRBV5-6	many	TRBJ2-2	TGTGCCAGCAGCTTGGCCACGATCGCCGGGGAGCTGTTTTTT	CASSLATIAGELFF
TRBD1	TRBV20-1	many	TRBJ1-1	TGCAGTGCTAGGAGGCGGGACAGGGGGCGCGGATTGAGGACTGAAGCTTTCTTT	CSARRRDRGRGLRTEAFF
TRBD2	TRBV19	many	TRBJ2-2	TGTGCCAGTAGTGTGGCCATTGGCGGGAGAAGGAGGGCTGGGGAGCTGTTTTTT	CASSVAIGGRRRAGELFF
.	TRBV10-3	many	TRBJ1-1	TGTGCCATACAGGGTTCCACTGAAGCTTTCTTT	CAIQGSTEAFF
.	TRBV6-6	.	TRBJ2-7	TGTGCCAGCAGAAGCATAGGACTCGGGGAGCAGTACTTC	CASRSIGLGEQYF
.	TRBV15	.	TRBJ1-5	TGTGCCACCAGCAGAGTGGGGGCCGGTCAGCCCCAGCATTTT	CATSRVGAGQPQHF
.	TRBV5-1	many	TRBJ2-7	TGCGCCAGCAGCTTAGACAGGCCACCCTACGAGCAGTACTTC	CASSLDRPPYEQYF
.	TRBV7-2	.	TRBJ2-7	TGTGCCAGCAGCTTAGAAAGCTGGACAGCGGCCGAGCAGTACTTC	CASSLESWTAAEQYF
.	TRBV2	many	TRBJ1-3	TGTGCCAGCAGTGACTGGGGCAGTGGAAACACCATATATTTT	CASSDWGSGNTIYF
TRBD1	TRBV12-3/TRBV12-4	.	TRBJ2-5	TGTGCCAGCAGTTTATCCGGGACAGGGGACCAAGAGACCCAGTACTTC	CASSLSGTGDQETQYF
TRBD1	TRBV19	.	TRBJ1-5	TGTGCCTGCGACAGGGGATATCAGCCCCAGCATTTT	CACDRGYQPQHF
.	TRBV5-1	few	TRBJ2-7	TGCGCCAGCAGCTTCCTCCCCGGACAGAACTACGAGCAGTACTTC	CASSFLPGQNYEQYF
TRBD2	TRBV9	once	TRBJ2-1	TGTGCCAGCAGCGTAGGGTCGGGACTAGCGGGAGGGCCTAGTAGGAATGAGCAGTTCTTC	CASSVGSGLAGGPSRNEQFF
.	TRBV29-1	many	TRBJ2-2	TGCAGCAGTTTGAGGGGTACCGGGGAGCTGTTTTTT	CSSLRGTGELFF
TRBD1	TRBV10-2	once	TRBJ1-2	TGCGCCAGCAGCCACCGGACAGGGACTCGCTATGGCTACACCTTC	CASSHRTGTRYGYTF
TRBD1	TRBV5-1	few	TRBJ1-5	TGCGCCAGCAGCGGGGGACAGGGTAACGATCAGCCCCAGCATTTT	CASSGGQGNDQPQHF
TRBD2	TRBV7-9	many	TRBJ2-2	TGTGCCAGCACTAGCGGGAGGAAGAACACCGGGGAGCTGTTTTTT	CASTSGRKNTGELFF
.	TRBV7-2	.	TRBJ1-2	TGTGCCAGCAGCTTCCAGATTTATGGCTACACCTTC	CASSFQIYGYTF
.	TRBV7-6	few	TRBJ1-3	TGTGCCAGCAGCTCAAGGGGTGGTTTATCTGGAAACACCATATATTTT	CASSSRGGLSGNTIYF
.	TRBV4-2	many	TRBJ1-1	TGTGCCAGCAGCCAAGAACGACAGAACACTGAAGCTTTCTTT	CASSQERQNTEAFF
.	TRBV7-8	few	TRBJ1-2	TGTGCCAGCAGCCAAGCCCCGGGCCTCGGCTATGGCTACACCTTC	CASSQAPGLGYGYTF
TRBD1	TRBV29-1	.	TRBJ2-7	TGCAGCGTTGAGGCCCGGACAGGGTCCGAGCAGTACTTC	CSVEARTGSEQYF
TRBD2	TRBV6-6	.	TRBJ2-2	TGTGCCAGCAGCCAAGCCAGGCGGGGGGTGACCACCGGGGAGCTGTTTTTT	CASSQARRGVTTGELFF
.	TRBV10-3	.	TRBJ1-2	TGTGCCACCTCACAGGGCCACTCTGGAAACACCTTC	CATSQGHSGNTF
.	TRBV10-2	.	TRBJ2-7	TGCGCCAGCGGTGGACAATTCTACGAGCAGTACTTC	CASGGQFYEQYF
.	TRBV20-1	many	TRBJ2-7	TGCAGTGCTCCGAACCGGGACTTCGGCTACGAGCAGTACTTC	CSAPNRDFGYEQYF
TRBD2	TRBV20-1	.	TRBJ2-7	TGCAGTGCCCCGATAGCGGGAGTGAGCTACGAGCAGTACTTC	CSAPIAGVSYEQYF